This entry lists 16 T cell receptor beta chains sequenced from one sample in a study of CD8 T cells in Susac syndrome (dated by TCRdb to the late 2010s). Library prep was done by the immunoSEQ multiplex PCR assay. RNA was extracted using the RNeasy kit, and roughly 0.5 to 1 microgram was reverse transcribed with random hexamers. Through fastp at Q25 and MiXCR, TCRdb rebuilt clones from the public reads, retaining in-frame beta chains. All rows with the same CDR3 protein become a single entry with the most common DNA and genes. The sample table shows 150,000 or so distinct CDR3 sequences, and more than 85% are seen once. About 0.15% of the sample is in the top ten clones. The sequencing sample was made of CD4+ T cells from PBMCs. The receptors derive from a human donor with Susac syndrome.

V is TRBV5-1 and J is TRBJ2-1; no firm D call. Germline CDR1 reads SGHRS; CDR2 reads YFSETQ. Trimming took 0 bases from V and 0 from J, leaving 7 bases between them. This CDR3 contains 15 residues. The CDR3: CASSLEASSYNEQFF. The DNA of the CDR3 is TGCGCCAGCAGCTTGGAAGCTAGCTCCTACAATGAGCAGTTCTTC.

The V and J genes are TRBV29-1 and TRBJ2-5, with TRBD1 as a possible D gene (5 bases). From germline, CDR1 is SQVTM and CDR2 ANQGSEA. V shed 7 bases and J shed 9 bases, with 18 bases lying between them. The CDR3 has 12 residues. The CDR3 nucleotides are TGCAGCGGCACACTGGGGCGAGGCTCCCAGTACTTC. Translation: CSGTLGRGSQYF.

The chain employs TRBV11-2 and TRBJ2-7, with D possibly matching TRBD2 (5 bases). The CDR3 consists of 15 residues. The V end was cut by 5 bases, the J end by 6 bases, with 20 bases between. The germline CDR1 and CDR2 sequences are SGHAT and FQNNGV. CDR3 protein: CASSLAPIVKSEQYF. CDR3 coding DNA: TGTGCCAGCAGCCTAGCACCAATCGTAAAGAGCGAGCAGTACTTC.

The V call is TRBV3-1, the J call TRBJ1-1; D gene unclear. CDR1 and CDR2 from the germline V gene are LGHDT and YNNKEL (reference sequence). V was cut by 0 bases and J by 0 bases, with 2 bases left in between. This CDR3 contains 13 residues. In DNA, the CDR3 is TGTGCCAGCAGCCAAGACGTGAACACTGAAGCTTTCTTT. Protein sequence: CASSQDVNTEAFF.

The chain carries TRBV6-5 and TRBJ1-3; D remains unclear. Trimming took 0 bases from V and 0 from J, leaving 15 bases between them. The germline gives CDR1 MNHEY, CDR2 SVGAGI. The CDR3 length is 18 residues. For the CDR3, the DNA is TGTGCCAGCAGTTACTCGACCTTTCCTGAATACTCTGGAAACACCATATATTTT. Translating gives CASSYSTFPEYSGNTIYF.

This clonotype turned up a few times. The chain employs TRBV9 and TRBJ2-1; TRBD1 matches at 9 bases. The CDR3 loop spans 15 amino acids. From germline, CDR1 is SGDLS and CDR2 YYNGEE. V gave up 4 bases and J gave up 2 bases; unmatched junction bases: 4. As DNA, the CDR3 is TGTGCCAGCAGCCTGGGACAGGGCACCTACAATGAGCAGTTCTTC. Protein sequence: CASSLGQGTYNEQFF.

The V call is TRBV29-1, the J call TRBJ1-2, with TRBD1 matching over 10 bases. The V gene end was trimmed by 7 bases and the J gene end by 5 bases; junction bases not matched to a gene: 7. The CDR3 runs 13 residues. Germline assignment: CDR1 SQVTM and CDR2 ANQGSEA. The CDR3 here is CSARTGGWYGYTF. CDR3 nucleotide sequence: TGCAGCGCCCGGACAGGGGGGTGGTATGGCTACACCTTC.

This clonotype was recorded once. The chain uses TRBV28 and TRBJ2-7; D is unresolved. The germline V and J ends were trimmed by 4 bases and 1 base, with 14 bases remaining between them. CDR3 length: 15 residues. CDR1 and CDR2 (germline): MDHEN, SYDVKM. The CDR3 reads CASSSPGRWSYEQYF. In DNA, the CDR3 is TGTGCCAGCAGTTCCCCCGGGCGGTGGTCCTACGAGCAGTACTTC.

This chain links TRBV4-1 with TRBJ2-7; D is unclear. Germline V gene data show CDR1 as MGHRA and CDR2 as YSYEKL. The CDR3 has 15 residues. V lost 0 bases, J lost 2 bases, and 11 bases lay in between. CDR3 nucleotide sequence: TGCGCCAGCAGCCAAGATCGAACAGATCCCTACGAGCAGTACTTC. This sequence encodes CASSQDRTDPYEQYF.

V usage is TRBV20-1 and J usage is TRBJ1-6; D is undetermined. The CDR3 is 14 residues long. Germline CDR1 reads DFQATT; CDR2 reads SNEGSKA (reference sequence). The V and J ends lost 3 bases and 6 bases respectively, with 12 bases between them. CDR3 DNA: TGCAGTGCTAGCTCTGCGACGTTTAATTCACCCCTCCACTTT. Translating gives CSASSATFNSPLHF.

This clonotype was seen once. The chain employs TRBV29-1 and TRBJ2-7; D remains ambiguous. Germline V gene data show CDR1 as SQVTM and CDR2 as ANQGSEA. The ends were cut back, 4 bases at V and 0 bases at J, with 7 bases in the middle. CDR3 length: 12 residues. The CDR3 spells CSVVGSSYEQYF. The CDR3 coding sequence is TGCAGCGTTGTCGGCAGCTCCTACGAGCAGTACTTC.

The chain couples TRBV30 to TRBJ2-7; perhaps TRBD1 as D (6 bases). V gave up 4 bases and J gave up 4 bases, with 14 bases separating them. The CDR3 consists of 13 residues. The germline gives CDR1 GTSNPN, CDR2 SVGIG (reference sequence). The CDR3 region has the DNA TGTGCCTGGACAAAGGGGGAACCTTACGAGCAGTACTTC. Translation: CAWTKGEPYEQYF.

This chain links TRBV20-1 with TRBJ2-7; 8 nucleotides align to TRBD1. The CDR3 runs to 14 residues. With 1 base clipped from V and 7 bases from J, the junction kept 9 bases outside the gene matches. Germline CDR1 reads DFQATT; CDR2 reads SNEGSKA (reference sequence). The CDR3 protein is CSARVGQENMEQYF. The CDR3 DNA follows: TGCAGTGCTAGAGTGGGACAGGAGAATATGGAGCAGTACTTC.

V usage is TRBV20-1 and J usage is TRBJ2-6; D not resolved. Germline CDR1 DFQATT, CDR2 SNEGSKA (reference sequence). The CDR3 sequence is 13 residues long. V was cut by 4 bases and J by 2 bases, with 6 bases left in between. Here the CDR3 reads CSAKGTGANVLTF. In DNA, the CDR3 is TGCAGTGCTAAGGGAACTGGGGCCAACGTCCTGACTTTC.

This clonotype was seen a few times. The chain joins TRBV29-1 to TRBJ1-1; no reliable D call. Between the trimmed V and J ends, which lost 8 bases and 4 bases, there was a span of 11 bases. This CDR3 comprises 11 residues. Germline CDR1 SQVTM, CDR2 ANQGSEA. CDR3 bases: TGCAGCTTCCGTTTGATCACTGAAGCTTTCTTT. This codes for CSFRLITEAFF. The entire variable domain, with the rest obtained from reference TRBV29-1 and TRBJ1-1, is as follows: SAVISQKPSRDICQRGTSLTIQCQVDSQVTMMFWYRQQPGQSLTLIATANQGSEATYESGFVIDKFPISRPNLTFSTLTVSNMSPEDSSIYLCSFRLITEAFFGQGTRLTVV.

V usage is TRBV27 and J usage is TRBJ2-4; 8 nucleotides line up with TRBD1. Germline CDR1 reads MNHEY; CDR2 reads SMNVEV (reference sequence). The CDR3 consists of 13 residues. After removal of 6 bases from V and 4 bases from J, the junction contained 2 bases not matched to a gene. DNA for the CDR3: TGTGCCAGCAGCGGACAGGGTAAAAACATTCAGTACTTC. This encodes CASSGQGKNIQYF.